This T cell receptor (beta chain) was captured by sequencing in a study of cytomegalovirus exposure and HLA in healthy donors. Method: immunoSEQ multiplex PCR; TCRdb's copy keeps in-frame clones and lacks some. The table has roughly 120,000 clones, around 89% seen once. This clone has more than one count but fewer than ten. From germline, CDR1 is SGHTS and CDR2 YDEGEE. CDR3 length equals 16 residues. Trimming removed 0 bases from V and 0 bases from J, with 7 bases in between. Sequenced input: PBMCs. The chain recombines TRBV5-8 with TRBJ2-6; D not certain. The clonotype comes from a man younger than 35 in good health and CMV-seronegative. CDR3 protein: CASSLGLVSGANVLTF. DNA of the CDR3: TGTGCCAGCAGCTTGGGACTGGTCTCTGGGGCCAACGTCCTGACTTTC.